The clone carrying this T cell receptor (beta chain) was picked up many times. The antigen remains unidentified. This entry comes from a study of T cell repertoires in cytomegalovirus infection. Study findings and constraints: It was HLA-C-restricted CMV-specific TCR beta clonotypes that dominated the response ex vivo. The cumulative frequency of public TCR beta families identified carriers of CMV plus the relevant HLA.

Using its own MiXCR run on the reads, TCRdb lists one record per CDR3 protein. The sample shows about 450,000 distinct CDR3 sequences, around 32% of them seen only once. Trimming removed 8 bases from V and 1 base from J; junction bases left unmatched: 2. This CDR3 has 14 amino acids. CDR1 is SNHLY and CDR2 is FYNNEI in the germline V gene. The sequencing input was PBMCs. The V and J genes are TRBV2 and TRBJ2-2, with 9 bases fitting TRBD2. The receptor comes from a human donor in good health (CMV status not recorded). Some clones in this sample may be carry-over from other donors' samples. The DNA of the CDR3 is TGTGCCAGCGGTAGCGGGGGGAACACCGGGGAGCTGTTTTTT. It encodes CASGSGGNTGELFF.